The source of this T cell receptor (beta chain) is a study of Graves' ophthalmopathy and Graves' hyperthyroidism. Study-wide background: Stable hyperthyroidism meant no ophthalmopathy within 18 months of follow-up. Whole-study findings and limits: Forecasting of ophthalmopathy progression by the model achieved 70.59% sensitivity and roughly 78% specificity.

The CDR3 length is 17 residues. Per germline, CDR1 LNHDA and CDR2 SQIVND (reference sequence). After removal of 8 bases from V and 3 bases from J, the junction contained 14 bases not matched to a gene. Amplification from RNA transcripts yielded the TCR beta CDR3 regions. Investigators did first-round RT-PCR with HTBI primers, then second-round multiplex PCR. TCRdb processed the multiplex PCR reads anew with MiXCR; each CDR3 protein has one entry. The sample lists around 1.1 million distinct CDR3 sequences; less than 45% were seen once. This clonotype occurred a few times. Its antigen is unknown. The rearrangement links TRBV19 to TRBJ1-5, with 9 bases fitting TRBD1. The sequencing sample was made of peripheral blood or thyroid tissue (not recorded which). This TCR derives from an adult man with Graves' hyperthyroidism. CDR3 bases: TGTGCCAGTGACCCCTCCGGGACAGGGTTTTCCAATCAGCCCCAGCATTTT. This encodes CASDPSGTGFSNQPQHF. The variable domain in full, completed from reference TRBV19 and TRBJ1-5, reads DGGITQSPKYLFRKEGQNVTLSCEQNLNHDAMYWYRQDPGQGLRLIYYSQIVNDFQKGDIAEGYSVSREKKESFPLTVTSAQKNPTAFYLCASDPSGTGFSNQPQHFGDGTRLSIL.